This T cell receptor beta chain was documented in a study of cytomegalovirus exposure and HLA in healthy donors. The study ran its PCR with 60 Vbeta and 13 Jbeta primers. Produced via immunoSEQ multiplex PCR; TCRdb's table is partial and in-frame only. The data show 160,000 or so clones, 80% seen once. This clone was detected once. The receptor comes from a man aged 25 to 40 in good health and CMV-seronegative. Sequenced: PBMCs.

The CDR3, as DNA: TGTGCCACCAGCATCAGGGGGAATAGCAATCAGCCCCAGCATTTT. Residues: CATSIRGNSNQPQHF. This chain links TRBV15 with TRBJ1-5, with 7 bases that match TRBD1. Trimming cost V 4 bases and J 0 bases; bases outside gene matches: 3. CDR1 LNHNV and CDR2 YYDKDF come from the germline V gene (reference sequence). The CDR3 spans 15 residues.